This TCR beta chain was retrieved from a study of T cell responses to AZD1222 COVID-19 vaccine. The method was immunoSEQ multiplex PCR; TCRdb's version includes in-frame clones alone and lacks a portion of them. The repertoire includes 190,000 or so clones, approximately 94% of them detected once, and 1% sits in the top ten. The CDR3 is made up of 13 amino acids. Trimming left V 1 base short and J 4 bases short, with 8 bases between. Germline V lookup: CDR1 SGHNT, CDR2 YYREEE (reference sequence). Second doses that came at about 4 or about 12 weeks were put together. About this clone: What it binds is unknown.

Study-level results: Only after the peak T cell response were repertoires sampled. In the spike-specific TCR repertoire, nearly half reportedly target unmutated variant regions. Spike-specific TCR breadth and depth rose after two AZD1222 doses.

Specimen: peripheral blood, collected 28 days after the second AZD1222 dose. The gene calls are TRBV5-4 and TRBJ1-2; D remains unclear. The clonotype comes from an adult who received the AZD1222 COVID-19 vaccine. CDR3 amino acids: CASSLSWAYGYTF. The CDR3 nucleotides read TGTGCCAGCAGCTTGTCTTGGGCCTATGGCTACACCTTC.